Following are 9 T cell receptor beta chains from one sample sequenced in a study of type 1 regulatory T cells. TCRdb reprocessed the reads with MiXCR, giving one entry per CDR3 protein. The sample consists of about 97,000 distinct CDR3 sequences, around 30% of them appearing once. Input material: CD4+ T cells, either the whole sample or a sorted fraction (not recorded which). The origin of the receptors is a human donor in good health.

This clonotype was detected a few times. The chain uses TRBV20-1 and TRBJ2-5; the D gene is possibly TRBD1 (5 bases). The CDR3 sequence is 12 residues long. V dropped 3 bases and J dropped 5 bases, with 10 bases sitting between them. Germline assignment: CDR1 DFQATT and CDR2 SNEGSKA (reference sequence). In DNA, the CDR3 is TGCAGTGCTAGCATCCCAGGGGAGACCCAGTACTTC. Translated: CSASIPGETQYF.

This clonotype was seen only a few times. This chain links TRBV5-1 with TRBJ2-4; D is uncertain. Trimming removed 0 bases from V and 9 bases from J, with 16 bases in between. The CDR3 spans 15 residues. Germline V gene data show CDR1 as SGHRS and CDR2 as YFSETQ. The CDR3 nucleotides are TGCGCCAGCAGCTTGGACTACAGTCACGAAAGCATTCAGTACTTC. Translation: CASSLDYSHESIQYF.

The chain couples TRBV6-2 or TRBV6-3 to TRBJ2-2; a weak D match, TRBD2 (5 bases). This CDR3 has 14 amino acids. V was shortened by 8 bases and J by 4 bases, with 14 bases between the two germline ends. From germline, CDR1 is MNHEY and CDR2 SVGEGT. The CDR3, as DNA: TGTGCCAGCTGGAAACGGGATACCACCGGGGAGCTGTTTTTT. This sequence encodes CASWKRDTTGELFF.

The CDR3 loop is CASSRGTSGSTEQFF. CDR3 DNA sequence: TGTGCCAGCAGCCGCGGGACTAGCGGGAGCACTGAGCAGTTCTTC. The chain joins TRBV3-1 to TRBJ2-1; 14 bases align to TRBD2. CDR1 and CDR2 (germline): LGHDT, YNNKEL (reference sequence). The ends lost 4 bases at V and 9 bases at J; junction bases unmatched: 5. The CDR3 length is 15 residues.

In its sample, this clonotype was seen a few times. The chain is built from TRBV28 and TRBJ2-3; 12 bases align to TRBD2. Looked up from germline, CDR1 is MDHEN and CDR2 is SYDVKM. With V trimmed by 2 bases and J by 0 bases, 3 bases remained unmatched. CDR3 length: 17 residues. CDR3 protein: CASSLPLAGGSTDTQYF. The CDR3 coding sequence is TGTGCCAGCAGTTTACCTCTAGCGGGAGGGAGCACAGATACGCAGTATTTT.

The chain is built from TRBV28 and TRBJ1-2, with 7 bases aligning to TRBD1. The CDR3 is 15 amino acids. Germline values: CDR1 MDHEN, CDR2 SYDVKM. After removal of 9 bases from V and 6 bases from J, the junction contained 16 bases not matched to a gene. This chain's CDR3 is CASFRQGPRFHGYTF. The CDR3 DNA is TGTGCCAGTTTTAGACAGGGACCGCGCTTTCATGGCTACACCTTC.

This sequence joins TRBV19 and TRBJ2-1; 12 bases line up with TRBD2. The CDR3 covers 17 residues. Germline V lookup: CDR1 LNHDA, CDR2 SQIVND (reference sequence). The V and J ends lost 6 bases and 4 bases, in that order; junction bases with no gene match: 10. The CDR3 DNA is TGTGCCAGTAGGGATGGGACTAGCGGGTCTCGGTACAATGAGCAGTTCTTC. Its protein product is CASRDGTSGSRYNEQFF. The full variable domain, completed using reference TRBV19 and TRBJ2-1, is DGGITQSPKYLFRKEGQNVTLSCEQNLNHDAMYWYRQDPGQGLRLIYYSQIVNDFQKGDIAEGYSVSREKKESFPLTVTSAQKNPTAFYLCASRDGTSGSRYNEQFFGPGTRLTVL.

The chain uses TRBV7-3 and TRBJ1-1; 7 nucleotides agree with TRBD1. Trimming removed 4 bases from V and 0 bases from J; junction bases left unmatched: 2. Germline assignment: CDR1 SGHTA and CDR2 FQGTGA. The CDR3 runs 14 residues. The CDR3 region is CASSSDRMNTEAFF. The CDR3 nucleotides are TGTGCCAGCAGCTCGGACAGGATGAACACTGAAGCTTTCTTT.

This clonotype came up a few times. The chain's CDR3 is CAIRPGQGADEKLFF. The DNA for the CDR3 is TGTGCCATCAGGCCGGGACAGGGGGCAGATGAAAAACTGTTTTTT. The rearrangement uses TRBV10-3 and TRBJ1-4, with 12 bases aligning to TRBD1. V lost 6 bases and J lost 6; bases outside the gene matches: 5. Germline V gene data show CDR1 as ENHRY and CDR2 as SYGVKD. This CDR3 contains 15 residues.